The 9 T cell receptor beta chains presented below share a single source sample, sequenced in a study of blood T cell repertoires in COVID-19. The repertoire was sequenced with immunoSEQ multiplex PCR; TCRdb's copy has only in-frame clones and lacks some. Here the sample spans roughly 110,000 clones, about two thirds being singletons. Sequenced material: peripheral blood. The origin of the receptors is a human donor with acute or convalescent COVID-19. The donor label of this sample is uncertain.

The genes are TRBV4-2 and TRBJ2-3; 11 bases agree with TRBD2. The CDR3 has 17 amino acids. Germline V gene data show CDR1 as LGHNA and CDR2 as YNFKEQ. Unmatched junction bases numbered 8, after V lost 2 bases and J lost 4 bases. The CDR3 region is CASSQIVTSGGSDTQYF. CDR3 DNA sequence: TGTGCCAGCAGCCAAATTGTTACTAGCGGGGGATCAGATACGCAGTATTTT.

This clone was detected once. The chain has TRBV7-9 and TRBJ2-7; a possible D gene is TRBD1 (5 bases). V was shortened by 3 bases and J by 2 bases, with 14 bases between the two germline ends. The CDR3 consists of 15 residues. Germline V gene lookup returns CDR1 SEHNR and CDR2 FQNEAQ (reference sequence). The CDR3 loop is CASSFQGDDTYEQYF. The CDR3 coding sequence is TGTGCCAGCAGCTTTCAGGGCGACGATACCTACGAGCAGTACTTC.

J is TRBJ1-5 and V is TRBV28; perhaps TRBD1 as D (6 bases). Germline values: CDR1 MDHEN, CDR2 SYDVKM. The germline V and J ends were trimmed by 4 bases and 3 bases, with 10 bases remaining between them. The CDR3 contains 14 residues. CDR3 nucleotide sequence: TGTGCCAGCAGTTCTCCAGGGGTCAATCAGCCCCAGCATTTT. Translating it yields CASSSPGVNQPQHF.

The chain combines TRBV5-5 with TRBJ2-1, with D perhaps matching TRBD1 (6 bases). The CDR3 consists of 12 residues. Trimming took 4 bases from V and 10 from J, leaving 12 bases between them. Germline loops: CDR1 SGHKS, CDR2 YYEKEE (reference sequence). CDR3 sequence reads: CASSGRGGEQFF. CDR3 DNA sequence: TGTGCCAGCAGCGGCAGGGGTGGAGAGCAGTTCTTC.

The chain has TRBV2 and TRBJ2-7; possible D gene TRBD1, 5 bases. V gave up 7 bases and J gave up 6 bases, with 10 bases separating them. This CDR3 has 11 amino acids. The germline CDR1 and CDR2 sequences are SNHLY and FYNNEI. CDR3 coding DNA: TGTGCCAGCACCCCAGGGTTCGAGCAGTACGTC. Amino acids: CASTPGFEQYV.

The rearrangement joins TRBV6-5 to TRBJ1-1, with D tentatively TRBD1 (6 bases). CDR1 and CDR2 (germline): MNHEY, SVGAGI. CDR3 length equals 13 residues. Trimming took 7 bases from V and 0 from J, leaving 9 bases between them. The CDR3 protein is CASKYRVNTEAFF. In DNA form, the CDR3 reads TGTGCCAGCAAGTACAGGGTGAACACTGAAGCTTTCTTT.

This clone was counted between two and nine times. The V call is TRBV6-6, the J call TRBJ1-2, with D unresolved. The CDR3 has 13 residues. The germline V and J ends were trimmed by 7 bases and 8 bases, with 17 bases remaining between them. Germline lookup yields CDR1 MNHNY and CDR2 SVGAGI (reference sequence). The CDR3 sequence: CASTQDWVRGYTF. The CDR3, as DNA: TGTGCCAGCACCCAGGACTGGGTTAGGGGCTACACCTTC.

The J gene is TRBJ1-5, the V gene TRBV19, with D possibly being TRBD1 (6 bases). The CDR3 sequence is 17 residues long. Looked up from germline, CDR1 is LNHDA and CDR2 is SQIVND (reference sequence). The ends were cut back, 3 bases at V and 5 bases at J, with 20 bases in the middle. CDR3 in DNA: TGTGCCAGTAGTATCCGGGACAAGGCCCCACACTATCAGCCCCAGCATTTT. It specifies CASSIRDKAPHYQPQHF.

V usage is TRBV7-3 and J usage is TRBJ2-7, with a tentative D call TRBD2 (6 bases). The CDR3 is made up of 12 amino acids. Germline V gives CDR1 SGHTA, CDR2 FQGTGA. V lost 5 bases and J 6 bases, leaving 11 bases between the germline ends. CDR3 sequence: CASSQDGGEQYF. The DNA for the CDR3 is TGTGCCAGCAGCCAGGACGGGGGCGAGCAGTACTTC.